These 29 T cell receptor beta chains share one sample of origin, sequenced in a study of neurological immune-mediated disorders. MiXCR, applied by TCRdb to the 5' RACE reads, yields one record per CDR3 protein. The table has 44,000 or so distinct CDR3 sequences, about 6% seen once; the top ten hold about 0.54%. Sequences were obtained from CD4+ T cells from blood. The receptors were gathered from a woman in her forties in good health.

This clonotype was found many times. This sequence joins TRBV20-1 and TRBJ1-1; no definite D call. Trimming removed 5 bases at V and 3 bases at J, with 13 bases between. Germline V gene lookup returns CDR1 DFQATT and CDR2 SNEGSKA (reference sequence). The CDR3 runs 13 residues. CDR3 sequence reads: CSAGRASDTEAFF. Here the CDR3 DNA reads TGCAGTGCTGGTCGAGCCTCAGACACTGAAGCTTTCTTT.

At least ten counts were recorded for this clonotype. CDR3 amino acids: CSADGMGLAGMEETQYF. CDR3 DNA: TGCAGTGCGGACGGGATGGGGCTAGCGGGAATGGAAGAGACCCAGTACTTC. The chain joins TRBV20-1 to TRBJ2-5; 9 nucleotides match TRBD2. V lost 6 bases to trimming and J lost 3 bases; unmatched junction nucleotides: 17. This CDR3 contains 17 residues. CDR1 is DFQATT and CDR2 is SNEGSKA in the germline V gene (reference sequence).

There are many counts of this clonotype. This chain joins TRBV2 and TRBJ1-4; 7 bases are a match to TRBD1. Germline V gives CDR1 SNHLY, CDR2 FYNNEI. J lost 8 bases, V lost 4 bases, and 7 bases had no gene match. CDR3 size: 14 residues. DNA of the CDR3: TGTGCCAGCAGTGGACAGGGAAGAGGCGAAAAACTGTTTTTT. It yields the protein CASSGQGRGEKLFF.

This clonotype was counted many times. The chain links TRBV10-3 to TRBJ2-2; D assignment may be TRBD1 or TRBD2 (6 bases each). The germline V gene has CDR1 ENHRY and CDR2 SYGVKD. V dropped 7 bases and J dropped 6 bases, with 12 bases sitting between them. This CDR3 spans 13 amino acids. For the CDR3, the DNA is TGTGCCATCAAGAACAGGGAGGCCGGGGAGCTGTTTTTT. Protein product: CAIKNREAGELFF.

The table lists this clonotype with many counts. V and J are TRBV4-2 and TRBJ1-1; D perhaps matches TRBD1 (5 bases). CDR1 is LGHNA, CDR2 YNFKEQ, per germline. Trimming took 4 bases from V and 0 from J, leaving 9 bases between them. The CDR3 contains 14 residues. CDR3 in amino acids: CASSRDLMNTEAFF. The CDR3 nucleotides read TGTGCCAGCAGCCGGGACCTCATGAACACTGAAGCTTTCTTT.

This clonotype came up many times. The chain is built from TRBV20-1 and TRBJ2-2; TRBD2 agrees at 7 bases. The CDR3 has 15 residues. J lost 5 bases, V lost 5 bases, and 11 bases had no gene match. Germline CDR1 reads DFQATT; CDR2 reads SNEGSKA (reference sequence). CDR3 residues: CSARPLRGGTGELFF. In DNA, the CDR3 is TGCAGTGCTCGACCCTTGCGGGGAGGGACCGGGGAGCTGTTTTTT.

This clonotype was detected ten times or more. This chain uses TRBV7-9 with TRBJ2-7, with a tentative D call TRBD1 (6 bases). Germline V CDR1 and CDR2: SEHNR, FQNEAQ (reference sequence). The CDR3 runs to 17 residues. Trimming removed 7 bases from V and 4 bases from J, with 26 bases in between. CDR3 bases: TGTGCCAGCACCCCAGTGGGGGCGCTGCTATCACATTACGAGCAGTACTTC. It encodes CASTPVGALLSHYEQYF.

This clonotype was detected ten times or more. The chain joins TRBV7-8 to TRBJ2-4, with 7 bases aligning to TRBD1. The germline V gene has CDR1 SGHVS and CDR2 FQNEAQ. The J segment lost 2 bases and the V segment lost 5 bases, leaving 6 bases of the junction unmatched. CDR3 size: 15 residues. The CDR3 DNA reads as TGTGCCAGCAGCCTGCGACAGGGCTCCAAAAACATTCAGTACTTC. Encoded protein: CASSLRQGSKNIQYF.

Many counts were recorded for this clonotype. This chain links TRBV20-1 with TRBJ1-2; D not certain. Trimming took 3 bases from V and 3 from J, leaving 14 bases between them. Germline lookup yields CDR1 DFQATT and CDR2 SNEGSKA (reference sequence). The CDR3 is 14 residues long. The DNA for the CDR3 is TGCAGTGCTAGTGGAGGTTGGGTAGACTATGGCTACACCTTC. This sequence encodes CSASGGWVDYGYTF.

This clonotype showed up many times. The rearrangement joins TRBV20-1 to TRBJ2-7; D gene ambiguous. The CDR3 totals 11 residues. With 6 bases removed from V and 3 bases from J, the gap between germline ends came to 9 bases. Germline V gene sequence: CDR1 DFQATT, CDR2 SNEGSKA (reference sequence). CDR3 protein: CSAADSYEQYF. CDR3 sequence (DNA): TGCAGTGCGGCAGATAGCTACGAGCAGTACTTC.

This clonotype was recorded at least ten times. The chain uses TRBV6-5 and TRBJ1-6, with 9 positions matching TRBD1. Trimming took 2 bases from V and 10 from J; bases not matched to a gene: 6. The CDR3 has 15 amino acids. CDR1 is MNHEY, CDR2 SVGAGI, per germline. The DNA of the CDR3 is TGTGCCAGCAGTTACGGGGGACAGGGCGTATCACCCCTCCACTTT. This encodes CASSYGGQGVSPLHF.

This clonotype appeared many times. CDR3 sequence reads: CSAPNRGNYGYTF. The CDR3 coding sequence is TGCAGTGCACCGAACAGGGGGAACTATGGCTACACCTTC. The chain combines TRBV20-1 with TRBJ1-2, with TRBD1 identical over 8 bases. The CDR3 has 13 amino acids. Germline V gene data show CDR1 as DFQATT and CDR2 as SNEGSKA (reference sequence). Trimming at V came to 6 bases and at J to 2 bases, leaving 5 bases not matched to a gene.

This clonotype was counted many times. The chain uses TRBV5-6 and TRBJ2-1; 7 nucleotides match TRBD2. This CDR3 region has 17 residues. The trim removed 4 bases at V and 7 bases at J, leaving 17 bases unmatched. Germline V gene sequence: CDR1 SGHDT, CDR2 YYEEEE. The CDR3 region has the DNA TGTGCCAGCAGCGGAAAATTGGCGGGAGCGAAAGTAAATGAGCAGTTCTTC. It encodes CASSGKLAGAKVNEQFF.

This clonotype was found many times. The chain links TRBV20-1 to TRBJ2-7, with 8 positions matching TRBD2. The CDR3 is 14 amino acids. Germline V gene sequence: CDR1 DFQATT, CDR2 SNEGSKA (reference sequence). V gave up 2 bases and J gave up 0 bases; unmatched junction bases: 3. The CDR3 sequence is CSARKLAGSYEQYF. CDR3 DNA sequence: TGCAGTGCTAGAAAGCTAGCGGGCTCCTACGAGCAGTACTTC.

The sample holds many counts of this clonotype. The chain links TRBV7-2 to TRBJ2-1; 8 nucleotides agree with TRBD1. The CDR3 loop spans 13 amino acids. Germline CDR1 is SGHTA and CDR2 is FQGNSA. V shed 6 bases, J shed 9 bases, and the junction held 7 bases outside the gene matches. The chain's CDR3 is CASSSNRGTEQFF. CDR3 DNA: TGTGCCAGCAGTTCCAACAGGGGGACTGAGCAGTTCTTC.

In its sample, this clonotype was seen a few times. The CDR3 loop is CASSYGSWETQYF. CDR3 in DNA: TGTGCCAGCAGTTACGGATCATGGGAGACCCAGTACTTC. The chain has TRBV6-6 and TRBJ2-5; the D is unclear. Germline V gene data show CDR1 as MNHNY and CDR2 as SVGAGI (reference sequence). This CDR3 is built from 13 residues. V lost 2 bases and J 5 bases, leaving 9 bases between the germline ends.

This clonotype has at least ten counts. The chain is built from TRBV28 and TRBJ2-2; the match to TRBD1 covers 8 bases. CDR1 is MDHEN, CDR2 SYDVKM, per germline. This CDR3 spans 16 amino acids. J lost 7 bases, V lost 5 bases, and 12 bases had no gene match. CDR3 in amino acids: CASSQPPGGRNGELFF. In nucleotides, the CDR3 is TGTGCCAGCAGTCAACCCCCAGGGGGCAGGAACGGGGAGCTGTTTTTT.

This clonotype was recorded at least ten times. V and J are TRBV29-1 and TRBJ2-7; 8 nucleotides line up with TRBD2. The CDR3 covers 13 residues. The germline V gene has CDR1 SQVTM and CDR2 ANQGSEA. V lost 1 base, J lost 7 bases, and 6 bases stayed unmatched. In DNA form, the CDR3 reads TGCAGCGTTGAAGGAGCGGGGGCAAGGGAGCAGTACTTC. This gives the protein CSVEGAGAREQYF.

This clonotype has at least ten counts. The chain employs TRBV11-3 and TRBJ2-1; TRBD2 aligns across 8 bases. From germline, CDR1 is SGHNT and CDR2 YENEEA. CDR3 length: 17 amino acids. J was trimmed by 0 bases and V by 0 bases; bases with no gene match: 4. For the CDR3, the DNA is TGTGCCAGCAGCTTAGAGGGGAGCGGGAGCTCCTACAATGAGCAGTTCTTC. As protein: CASSLEGSGSSYNEQFF.

This clonotype was seen ten or more times. The J gene is TRBJ1-5, the V gene TRBV11-2; D gene unclear. V lost 5 bases, J lost 1 base, and 12 bases lay in between. Germline-derived CDR1 and CDR2 are SGHAT and FQNNGV. The CDR3 totals 15 residues. The CDR3 loop is CASSRLIGSNQPQHF. In nucleotides, the CDR3 is TGTGCCAGCAGCCGGTTAATCGGCAGCAATCAGCCCCAGCATTTT.

This clonotype was recorded many times. J is TRBJ1-1 and V is TRBV29-1; D not resolved. Germline V lookup: CDR1 SQVTM, CDR2 ANQGSEA. The CDR3 is 11 amino acids. V was shortened by 6 bases and J by 0 bases, with 5 bases between the two germline ends. The CDR3 protein is CSVELNTEAFF. The CDR3 coding sequence is TGCAGCGTGGAACTGAACACTGAAGCTTTCTTT. Full variable domain (missing parts from reference TRBV29-1 and TRBJ1-1): SAVISQKPSRDICQRGTSLTIQCQVDSQVTMMFWYRQQPGQSLTLIATANQGSEATYESGFVIDKFPISRPNLTFSTLTVSNMSPEDSSIYLCSVELNTEAFFGQGTRLTVV.

This clonotype was seen at least ten times. V usage is TRBV12-3 or TRBV12-4 and J usage is TRBJ1-2, with D perhaps matching TRBD1 (5 bases). With 6 bases removed from V and 1 base from J, the gap between germline ends came to 18 bases. The CDR3 loop spans 16 amino acids. CDR3 nucleotides: TGTGCCAGCAGACCCGGTGGGGCCGTCGGTAACTATGGCTACACCTTC. Translated, it gives CASRPGGAVGNYGYTF.

This clonotype was seen at least ten times. The rearrangement uses TRBV20-1 and TRBJ2-2; 7 positions agree with TRBD1. After removal of 5 bases from V and 1 base from J, the junction contained 1 base not matched to a gene. In germline, CDR1 is DFQATT, CDR2 SNEGSKA (reference sequence). CDR3 size: 13 residues. The chain's CDR3 is CSAGQVNTGELFF. As DNA, the CDR3 is TGCAGTGCTGGACAGGTGAACACCGGGGAGCTGTTTTTT.

This clonotype was seen repeatedly, ten times or more. The chain is built from TRBV12-3 or TRBV12-4 and TRBJ2-7, with no clear D. This CDR3 spans 15 amino acids. Trimming stripped 5 bases from V and 4 bases from J, with 18 bases between. This CDR3 reads CASSVIGGFLYEQYF. In DNA, the CDR3 is TGTGCCAGCAGTGTCATTGGTGGATTCTTATACGAGCAGTACTTC.

This clonotype was seen ten or more times. This chain joins TRBV4-1 and TRBJ2-5; D could derive from TRBD1 or TRBD2 (6 bases each). The CDR3 totals 14 residues. CDR1 and CDR2 from the germline V gene are MGHRA and YSYEKL. V lost 1 base and J lost 6, with 12 bases in between. The CDR3 loop reads CASSQGGGGKTQYF. CDR3 nucleotides: TGCGCCAGCAGCCAAGGAGGAGGGGGAAAGACCCAGTACTTC.

This clonotype was detected ten times or more. The rearrangement links TRBV5-1 to TRBJ1-1; D is uncertain. The CDR3 is 14 amino acids. Germline loops: CDR1 SGHRS, CDR2 YFSETQ. V lost 2 bases and J lost 4, with 12 bases in between. This CDR3 reads CASSFEVEGTEAFF. The CDR3 DNA sequence: TGCGCCAGCAGCTTTGAGGTTGAAGGCACTGAAGCTTTCTTT.

This clonotype has at least ten counts. The chain uses TRBV18 and TRBJ2-7, with TRBD2 identical over 10 bases. The CDR3 is made up of 15 amino acids. J was trimmed by 6 bases and V by 3 bases; bases with no gene match: 8. Germline-derived CDR1 and CDR2 are KGHSH and LQKENI. CDR3 DNA: TGTGCCAGCTCACCTTTAACCAGCGGGAGGGCCGAGCAGTACTTC. It is translated as CASSPLTSGRAEQYF.

This clonotype was observed many times. This chain uses TRBV5-5 with TRBJ1-3; TRBD1 aligns across 7 bases. V gave up 4 bases and J gave up 4 bases; unmatched junction bases: 8. CDR1 SGHKS and CDR2 YYEKEE come from the germline V gene (reference sequence). The length of the CDR3 is 15 residues. CDR3 in DNA: TGTGCCAGCAGCCGGTCGGGGACAGACGGAAACACCATATATTTT. Translated, it gives CASSRSGTDGNTIYF.

This clonotype was recorded at least ten times. The chain joins TRBV20-1 to TRBJ2-5; 10 bases are shared with TRBD2. This CDR3 has 15 amino acids. Unmatched junction bases numbered 4, after V lost 3 bases and J lost 0 bases. CDR1 and CDR2 (germline): DFQATT, SNEGSKA (reference sequence). As DNA, the CDR3 is TGCAGTGCTAGTAGACTAGCGGGTTACCAAGAGACCCAGTACTTC. As protein: CSASRLAGYQETQYF.